The clone carrying this TCR beta chain was observed once. Sequencing was performed with immunoSEQ multiplex PCR; in TCRdb, only in-frame clones are kept and a portion is missing. The table lists under 150,000 clones, approximately 91% of them singletons, with 2.3% in the top ten. Trimming removed 2 bases from V and 1 base from J; junction bases left unmatched: 3. This CDR3 spans 15 amino acids. The germline V gene has CDR1 LNHDA and CDR2 SQIVND (reference sequence). This record belongs to a study of blood T cell repertoires in COVID-19. Study context: T cells, B-cell-depleted T cells, or PBMCs provided the cDNA or gDNA that served as material.

The V and J genes are TRBV19 and TRBJ1-1; 8 nucleotides agree with TRBD1. This receptor was obtained from a human donor in a cohort sampled during active COVID-19. The sequenced material came from peripheral blood. CDR3 residues: CASSITGQANTEAFF. CDR3 in DNA: TGTGCCAGTAGTATAACGGGACAGGCGAACACTGAAGCTTTCTTT.